This TCR beta chain was recorded in a study of blood T cell repertoires in COVID-19. Study as a whole: COVID-19 samples from acute and convalescent phases originated in the United States, Italy and Spain.

Original analysis: From reference gene primer amplification, estimates of nucleated cell counts were derived. Only in-frame clones appear in the TCRdb table, and some are missing; sequencing was by immunoSEQ multiplex PCR. V and J calls and clone size follow that table, whereas D and trimming were derived from the DNA. The repertoire holds about 220,000 clones, with roughly 84% as singletons. The CDR3 runs 16 residues. Germline CDR1 SEHNR, CDR2 FQNEAQ (reference sequence). Unmatched junction bases numbered 7, after V lost 5 bases and J lost 0 bases. The V call is TRBV7-9, the J call TRBJ1-3; TRBD1 aligns across 7 bases. The TCR sequence derives from a man in his fifties with active or convalescent COVID-19. Sequencing was done on a sample of peripheral blood. CDR3 loop: CASSLGQIRSGNTIYF. CDR3 bases: TGTGCCAGCAGCCTGGGACAGATACGCTCTGGAAACACCATATATTTT.